These 3 T cell receptor beta chains originate from one sample sequenced in a study of control samples from healthy donors and cancer patients. The repertoire was sequenced with immunoSEQ multiplex PCR; TCRdb's copy has only in-frame clones and lacks some. Among around 150,000 clones listed, about 90% were seen once. Source material: blood. The receptors derive from a young man in good health.

The chain has TRBV19 and TRBJ2-2; D gene uncertain. The germline CDR1 and CDR2 sequences are LNHDA and SQIVND (reference sequence). V lost 7 bases and J lost 6, with 12 bases in between. CDR3 length: 13 residues. The CDR3 protein is CASKTHRAGELFF. CDR3 sequence (DNA): TGTGCCAGTAAGACCCACCGGGCCGGGGAGCTGTTTTTT.

This clone came up a few times. V is TRBV6-6 and J is TRBJ2-3; TRBD2 aligns across 7 bases. CDR3 length equals 12 residues. The junction had 8 bases not matched to a gene; V was cut back by 4 bases and J by 13 bases. Germline CDR1 reads MNHNY; CDR2 reads SVGAGI (reference sequence). CDR3 region: CASSLGLGSKYF. The CDR3 region has the DNA TGTGCCAGCAGTTTAGGACTAGGGAGCAAGTATTTT.

V and J are TRBV19 and TRBJ2-1; D possibly corresponds to TRBD2 (5 bases). The CDR3 runs 14 residues. Germline CDR1 LNHDA, CDR2 SQIVND (reference sequence). V was shortened by 3 bases and J by 6 bases, with 12 bases between the two germline ends. CDR3 region: CASSIGVRGNEQFF. In DNA, the CDR3 is TGTGCCAGTAGTATCGGGGTACGGGGCAATGAGCAGTTCTTC. The full variable domain, its missing parts supplied by reference TRBV19 and TRBJ2-1, is DGGITQSPKYLFRKEGQNVTLSCEQNLNHDAMYWYRQDPGQGLRLIYYSQIVNDFQKGDIAEGYSVSREKKESFPLTVTSAQKNPTAFYLCASSIGVRGNEQFFGPGTRLTVL.